This T cell receptor (beta chain) comes out of a study of blood T cell repertoires in COVID-19. Study summary: Spain, Italy and the United States supplied samples that represented acute and convalescent COVID-19. PBMCs, B-cell-depleted T cells, or T cells were the source of the cDNA or gDNA that made up the material.

Trimming removed 3 bases from V and 3 bases from J; junction bases left unmatched: 10. Germline V CDR1 and CDR2: KGHSH, LQKENI. There are 16 residues in the CDR3. Methods used by the authors: Counts of nucleated cells, estimated from reference gene primer amplification, were obtained. Libraries were prepared by immunoSEQ multiplex PCR; TCRdb keeps only in-frame clonotypes and omits some of them. V and J calls and clone size are as listed in that table; D and trimming were resolved from the DNA. The data show roughly 500,000 clones, 80% to 90% seen once. The chain uses TRBV18 and TRBJ2-7; 8 bases map to TRBD1. The source of this sequence is a man younger than 35 with COVID-19, enrolled during active disease. The sequenced sample consisted of peripheral blood. CDR3 bases: TGTGCCAGCTCACCGGAGCAGGGGGCTATATTCTACGAGCAGTACTTC. As protein: CASSPEQGAIFYEQYF.